This is a list of T cell receptor beta chains from one sample in a study of blood T cell repertoires in COVID-19. Libraries were prepared by immunoSEQ multiplex PCR; TCRdb keeps only in-frame clonotypes and omits some of them. The sample includes just over 150,000 clones, around 85% of them seen just once. Source material: peripheral blood. The source of these receptors is a human donor with acute or convalescent COVID-19. The donor label of this sample is uncertain. The CDR3 runs from the conserved cysteine through the conserved F or W. Each record gives: CDR3 length, J gene, clone size, D gene, V gene, CDR3 protein, CDR3 DNA. D genes are given only for firm matches. Expanded clones get a size class; other rows say once, few or many, or leave the size out.

>16|TRBJ1-2|NA|NA|TRBV4-2
CASSQDWGTQVYGYTF
TGTGCCAGCAGCCAAGATTGGGGGACTCAAGTCTATGGCTACACCTTC
>12|TRBJ1-1|NA|NA|TRBV7-9
CASSYRELEAFF
TGTGCCAGCAGCTACCGGGAGCTTGAAGCTTTCTTT
>16|TRBJ2-4|NA|NA|TRBV15
CATSRDPAGTKNIQYF
TGTGCCACCAGCAGAGATCCTGCAGGCACCAAAAACATTCAGTACTTC
>15|TRBJ2-5|NA|NA|TRBV10-1
CASSEGVGSQETQYF
TGCGCCAGCAGTGAGGGTGTTGGCTCCCAAGAGACCCAGTACTTC
>10|TRBJ1-4|NA|NA|TRBV7-9
CAYGEEKLFF
TGTGCCTACGGGGAGGAAAAACTGTTTTTT
>14|TRBJ1-2|NA|NA|TRBV27
CASSLSGGNYGYTF
TGTGCCAGCAGTTTATCGGGGGGTAACTATGGCTACACCTTC
>15|TRBJ2-1|once|TRBD2|TRBV11-3
CASSLDLAGGDEQFF
TGTGCCAGCAGCTTAGACCTAGCGGGGGGGGATGAGCAGTTCTTC
>16|TRBJ2-1|NA|NA|TRBV6-5
CASSYRGRGRNNEQFF
TGTGCCAGCAGTTACCGGGGGCGGGGGAGAAACAATGAGCAGTTCTTC
>15|TRBJ2-1|once|NA|TRBV9
CASSVGWGGYNEQFF
TGTGCCAGCAGCGTAGGTTGGGGCGGCTACAATGAGCAGTTCTTC
>17|TRBJ2-7|few|NA|TRBV7-9
CASSLGGRRLSPYEQYF
TGTGCCAGCAGCTTAGGTGGGAGGCGTCTATCCCCCTACGAGCAGTACTTC
>13|TRBJ1-2|NA|NA|TRBV15
CATSGGRAYGYTF
TGTGCCACCAGCGGGGGGAGAGCCTATGGCTACACCTTC
>12|TRBJ1-2|NA|TRBD1|TRBV9
CASSRDREMLTF
TGTGCCAGCAGCAGGGACAGGGAAATGTTAACCTTC
>14|TRBJ1-1|NA|NA|TRBV30
CAWSVGGGSDEAFF
TGTGCCTGGAGTGTAGGGGGTGGGTCAGATGAAGCTTTCTTT
>14|TRBJ1-1|NA|TRBD1|TRBV7-3
CASSLRQGNTEAFF
TGTGCCAGCAGCCTCCGACAGGGGAATACTGAAGCTTTCTTT
>15|TRBJ2-3|NA|TRBD2|TRBV9
CASSVLAGGGDTQYF
TGTGCCAGCAGCGTCTTAGCGGGGGGCGGGGATACGCAGTATTTT